The source of this T cell receptor beta chain is a study of beta chain features in type 1 diabetes. Study conclusions and caveats: Over-representation of high TCR-expressing cells was a possible consequence of cDNA sequencing. Patients' naive, central memory and regulatory TCRB repertoires appeared more alike than those of healthy donors. All four CD4+ subsets from Type 1 diabetes patients carried moderately but significantly shorter TCRB CDR3s.

Points on this clone: Its cognate antigen is unknown.

CD45RO/CCR7/CD25/CD127/CD95/CD27 staining was used to isolate CD4+ naive, central memory, regulatory and stem cell-like memory cells by sorting. Germline V gene data show CDR1 as MDHEN and CDR2 as SYDVKM. V gave up 4 bases and J gave up 6 bases, with 16 bases separating them. This CDR3 comprises 15 residues. The investigators reverse transcribed all of the isolated RNA, so they sequenced expressed TCRB transcripts. Sequencing of stem cell-like memory T cell samples yielded around 1 million reads on average. Measured with immunoSEQ multiplex PCR; TCRdb has only the in-frame clones, and not every one. This table holds around 26,000 clones, around 68% found once.

The sequencing sample was made of stem cell memory CD4+ T cells from blood. This chain joins TRBV28 and TRBJ1-5; D call uncertain. The source is a woman aged 40 to 49 with type 1 diabetes. DNA of the CDR3: TGTGCCAGCAGTTCGTCTGGGTCGGGAAGTCAGCCCCAGCATTTT. This codes for CASSSSGSGSQPQHF.